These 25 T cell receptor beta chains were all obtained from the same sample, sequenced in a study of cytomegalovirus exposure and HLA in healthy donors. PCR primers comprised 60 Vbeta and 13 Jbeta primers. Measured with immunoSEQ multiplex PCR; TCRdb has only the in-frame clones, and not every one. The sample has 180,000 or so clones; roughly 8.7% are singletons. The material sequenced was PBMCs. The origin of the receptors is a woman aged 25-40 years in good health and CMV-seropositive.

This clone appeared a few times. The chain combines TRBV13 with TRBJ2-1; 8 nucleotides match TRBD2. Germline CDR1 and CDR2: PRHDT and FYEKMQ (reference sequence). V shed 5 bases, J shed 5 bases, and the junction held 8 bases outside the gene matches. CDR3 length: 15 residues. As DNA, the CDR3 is TGTGCCAGCAGCGCATCTAGCGGGCCCGACAATGAGCAGTTCTTC. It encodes CASSASSGPDNEQFF.

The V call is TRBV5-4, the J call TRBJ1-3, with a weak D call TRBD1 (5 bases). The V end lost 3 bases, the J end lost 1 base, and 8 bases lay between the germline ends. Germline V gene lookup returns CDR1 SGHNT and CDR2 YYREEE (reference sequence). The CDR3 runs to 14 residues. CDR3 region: CASSSQGSGNTIYF. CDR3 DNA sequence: TGTGCCAGCAGCTCGCAGGGTTCTGGAAACACCATATATTTT. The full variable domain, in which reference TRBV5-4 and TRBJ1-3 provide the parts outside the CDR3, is ETGVTQSPTHLIKTRGQQVTLRCSSQSGHNTVSWYQQALGQGPQFIFQYYREEENGRGNFPPRFSGLQFPNYSSELNVNALELDDSALYLCASSSQGSGNTIYFGEGSWLTVV.

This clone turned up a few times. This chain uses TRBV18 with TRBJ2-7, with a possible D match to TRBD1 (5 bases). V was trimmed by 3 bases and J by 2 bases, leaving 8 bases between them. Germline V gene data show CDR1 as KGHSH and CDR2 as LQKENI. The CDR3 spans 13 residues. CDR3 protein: CASSPQGPYEQYF. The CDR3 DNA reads TGTGCCAGCTCACCGCAGGGCCCCTACGAGCAGTACTTC.

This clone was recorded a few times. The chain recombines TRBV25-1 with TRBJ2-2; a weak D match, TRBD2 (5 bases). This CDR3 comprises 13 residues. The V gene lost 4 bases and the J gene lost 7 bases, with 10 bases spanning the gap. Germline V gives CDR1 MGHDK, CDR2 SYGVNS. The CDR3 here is CASSVGLFGELFF. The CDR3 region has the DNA TGTGCCAGCAGTGTCGGACTTTTCGGGGAGCTGTTTTTT.

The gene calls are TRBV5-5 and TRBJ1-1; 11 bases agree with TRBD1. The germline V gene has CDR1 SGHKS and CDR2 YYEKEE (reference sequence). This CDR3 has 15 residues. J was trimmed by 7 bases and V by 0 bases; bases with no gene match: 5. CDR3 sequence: CASSLDWTGGSEAFF. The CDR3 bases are TGTGCCAGCAGCTTGGATTGGACAGGGGGCAGTGAAGCTTTCTTT.

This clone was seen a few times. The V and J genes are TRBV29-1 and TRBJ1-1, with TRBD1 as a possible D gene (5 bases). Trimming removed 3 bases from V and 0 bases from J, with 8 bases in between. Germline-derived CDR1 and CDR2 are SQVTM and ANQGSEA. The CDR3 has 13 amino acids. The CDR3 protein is CSVDRQLNTEAFF. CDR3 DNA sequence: TGCAGCGTTGATAGACAGTTGAACACTGAAGCTTTCTTT. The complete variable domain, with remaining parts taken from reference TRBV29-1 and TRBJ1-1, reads SAVISQKPSRDICQRGTSLTIQCQVDSQVTMMFWYRQQPGQSLTLIATANQGSEATYESGFVIDKFPISRPNLTFSTLTVSNMSPEDSSIYLCSVDRQLNTEAFFGQGTRLTVV.

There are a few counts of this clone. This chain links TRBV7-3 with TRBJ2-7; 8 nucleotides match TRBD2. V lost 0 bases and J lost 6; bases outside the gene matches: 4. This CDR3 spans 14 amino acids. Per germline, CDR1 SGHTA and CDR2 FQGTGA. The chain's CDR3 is CASSLTGRASEQYF. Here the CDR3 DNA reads TGTGCCAGCAGCTTAACCGGGAGGGCCTCCGAGCAGTACTTC. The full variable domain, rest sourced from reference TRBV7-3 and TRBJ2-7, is GAGVSQTPSNKVTEKGKYVELRCDPISGHTALYWYRQSLGQGPEFLIYFQGTGAADDSGLPNDRFFAVRPEGSVSTLKIQRTERGDSAVYLCASSLTGRASEQYFGPGTRLTVT.

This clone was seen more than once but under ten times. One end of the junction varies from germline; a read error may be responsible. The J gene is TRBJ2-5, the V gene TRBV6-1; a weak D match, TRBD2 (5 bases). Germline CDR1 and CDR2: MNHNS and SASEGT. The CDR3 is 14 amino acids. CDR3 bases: TGTGCCAGCATAGGGAGTAGGCATTCAGAGAACCAGTACTTC. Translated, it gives CASIGSRHSENQYF.

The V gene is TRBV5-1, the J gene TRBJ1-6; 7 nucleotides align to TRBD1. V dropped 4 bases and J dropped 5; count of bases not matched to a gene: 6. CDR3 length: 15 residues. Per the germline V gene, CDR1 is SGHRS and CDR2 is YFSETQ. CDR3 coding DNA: TGCGCCAGCAGCCCGTCGGGACAGCATAATTCACCCCTCCACTTT. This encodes CASSPSGQHNSPLHF.

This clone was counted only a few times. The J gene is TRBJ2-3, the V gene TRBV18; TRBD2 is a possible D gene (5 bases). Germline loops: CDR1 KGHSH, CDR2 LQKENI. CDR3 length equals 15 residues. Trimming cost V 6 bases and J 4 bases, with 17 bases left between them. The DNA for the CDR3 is TGTGCCAGCTCCGTTAGAAGTGTCGGGGCAGATACGCAGTATTTT. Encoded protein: CASSVRSVGADTQYF.

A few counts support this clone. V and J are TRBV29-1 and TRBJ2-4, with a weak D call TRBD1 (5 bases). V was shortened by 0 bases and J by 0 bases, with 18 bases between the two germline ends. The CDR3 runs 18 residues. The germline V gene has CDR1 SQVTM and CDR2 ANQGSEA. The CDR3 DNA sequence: TGCAGCGTTGAAGACCGCAGCCAAGGGGCCCTAGCCAAAAACATTCAGTACTTC. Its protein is CSVEDRSQGALAKNIQYF.

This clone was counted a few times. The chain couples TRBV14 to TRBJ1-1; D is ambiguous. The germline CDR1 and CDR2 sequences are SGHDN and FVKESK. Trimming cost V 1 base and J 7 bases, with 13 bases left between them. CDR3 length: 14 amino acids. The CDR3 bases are TGTGCCAGCAGCCAAGCGGGGAGGTTCAGTGAAGCTTTCTTT. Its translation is CASSQAGRFSEAFF.

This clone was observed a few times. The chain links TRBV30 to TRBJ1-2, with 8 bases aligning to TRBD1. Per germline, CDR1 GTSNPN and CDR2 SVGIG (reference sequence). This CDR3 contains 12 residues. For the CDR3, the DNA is TGTGCTAGGGACAGGCGGTCCTATGGCTACACCTTC. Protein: CARDRRSYGYTF.

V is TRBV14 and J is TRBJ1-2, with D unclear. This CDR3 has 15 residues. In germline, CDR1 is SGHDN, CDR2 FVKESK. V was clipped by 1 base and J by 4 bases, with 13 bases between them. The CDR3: CASSQVFAGIYGYTF. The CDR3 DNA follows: TGTGCCAGCAGCCAAGTTTTCGCCGGGATCTATGGCTACACCTTC. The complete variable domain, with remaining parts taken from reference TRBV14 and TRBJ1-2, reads EAGVTQFPSHSVIEKGQTVTLRCDPISGHDNLYWYRRVMGKEIKFLLHFVKESKQDESGMPNNRFLAERTGGTYSTLKVQPAELEDSGVYFCASSQVFAGIYGYTFGSGTRLTVV.

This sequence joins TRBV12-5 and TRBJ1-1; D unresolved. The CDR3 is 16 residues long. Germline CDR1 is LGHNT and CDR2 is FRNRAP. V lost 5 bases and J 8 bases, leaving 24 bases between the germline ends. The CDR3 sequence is CASGTLPGGPQGEAFF. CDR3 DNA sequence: TGTGCTAGTGGTACGCTGCCGGGAGGGCCTCAAGGAGAAGCTTTCTTT.

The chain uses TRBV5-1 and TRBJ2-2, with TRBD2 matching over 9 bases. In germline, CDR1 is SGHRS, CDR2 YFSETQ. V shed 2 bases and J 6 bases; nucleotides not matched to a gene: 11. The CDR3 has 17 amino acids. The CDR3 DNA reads TGCGCCAGCAGCTTAATACCGGGACTAGCTCAGGCCGGGGAGCTGTTTTTT. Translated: CASSLIPGLAQAGELFF.

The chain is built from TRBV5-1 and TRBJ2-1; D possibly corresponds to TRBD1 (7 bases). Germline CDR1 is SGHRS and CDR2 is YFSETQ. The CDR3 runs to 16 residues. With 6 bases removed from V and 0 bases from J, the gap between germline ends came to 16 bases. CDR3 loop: CASTPGGLSSYNEQFF. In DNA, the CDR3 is TGCGCCAGCACCCCAGGGGGACTTAGCTCCTACAATGAGCAGTTCTTC.

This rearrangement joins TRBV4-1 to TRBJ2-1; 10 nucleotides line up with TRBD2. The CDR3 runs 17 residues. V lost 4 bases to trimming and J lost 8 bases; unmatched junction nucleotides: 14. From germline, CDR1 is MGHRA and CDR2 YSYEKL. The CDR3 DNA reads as TGCGCCAGCAGCCTTTCAACGGCGGCTAGCGGGAGAGATGAGCAGTTCTTC. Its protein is CASSLSTAASGRDEQFF.

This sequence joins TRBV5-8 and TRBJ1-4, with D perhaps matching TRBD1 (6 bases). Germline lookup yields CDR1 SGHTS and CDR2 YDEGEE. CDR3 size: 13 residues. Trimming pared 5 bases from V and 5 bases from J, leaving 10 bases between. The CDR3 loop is CASRPTGNEKLFF. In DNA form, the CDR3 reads TGTGCCAGCAGACCAACAGGGAATGAAAAACTGTTTTTT.

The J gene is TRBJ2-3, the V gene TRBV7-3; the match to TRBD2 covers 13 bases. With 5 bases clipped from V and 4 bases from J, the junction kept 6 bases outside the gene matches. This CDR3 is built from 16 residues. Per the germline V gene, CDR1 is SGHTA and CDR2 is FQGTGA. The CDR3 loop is CASSLQGTSGADTQYF. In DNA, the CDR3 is TGTGCCAGCAGCCTCCAGGGGACTAGCGGGGCAGATACGCAGTATTTT.

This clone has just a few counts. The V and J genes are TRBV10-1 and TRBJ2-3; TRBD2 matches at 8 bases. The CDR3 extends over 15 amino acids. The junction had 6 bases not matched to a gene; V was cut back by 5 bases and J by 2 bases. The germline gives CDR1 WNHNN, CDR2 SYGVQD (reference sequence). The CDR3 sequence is CASSTSGSSTDTQYF. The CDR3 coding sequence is TGCGCCAGCAGTACGAGCGGGAGCTCCACAGATACGCAGTATTTT.

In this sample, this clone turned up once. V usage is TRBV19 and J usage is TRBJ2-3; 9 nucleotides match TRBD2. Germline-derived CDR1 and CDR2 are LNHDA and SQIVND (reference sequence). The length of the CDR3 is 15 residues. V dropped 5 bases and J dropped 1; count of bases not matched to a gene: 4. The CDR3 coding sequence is TGTGCCAGTAGTTGGACTAGCGCCGGCACAGATACGCAGTATTTT. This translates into CASSWTSAGTDTQYF.

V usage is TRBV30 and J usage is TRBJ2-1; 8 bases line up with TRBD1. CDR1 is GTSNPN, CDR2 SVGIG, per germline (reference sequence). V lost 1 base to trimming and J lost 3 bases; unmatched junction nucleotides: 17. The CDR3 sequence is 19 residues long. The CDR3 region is CAWSGRSRGQSGFYNEQFF. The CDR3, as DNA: TGTGCCTGGAGTGGGCGGTCCAGGGGGCAGAGCGGGTTCTACAATGAGCAGTTCTTC.

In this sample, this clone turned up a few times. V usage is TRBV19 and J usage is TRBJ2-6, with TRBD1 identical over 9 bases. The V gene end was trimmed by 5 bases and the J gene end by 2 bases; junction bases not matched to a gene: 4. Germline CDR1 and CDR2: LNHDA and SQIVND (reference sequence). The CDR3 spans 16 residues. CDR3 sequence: CASSRTGVTGANVLTF. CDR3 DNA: TGTGCCAGTAGTCGGACAGGGGTGACTGGGGCCAACGTCCTGACTTTC.

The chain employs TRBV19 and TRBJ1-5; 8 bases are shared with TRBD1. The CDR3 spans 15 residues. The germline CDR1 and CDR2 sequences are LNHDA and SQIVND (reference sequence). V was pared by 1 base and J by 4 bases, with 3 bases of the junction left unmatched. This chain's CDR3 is CASSIGQGANQPQHF. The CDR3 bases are TGTGCCAGTAGTATAGGGCAGGGGGCAAATCAGCCCCAGCATTTT.